This is a list of T cell receptor beta chains from one sample in a study of cytomegalovirus exposure and HLA in healthy donors. Libraries were prepared by immunoSEQ multiplex PCR; TCRdb keeps only in-frame clonotypes and omits some of them. The table shows roughly 200,000 clones, with around 70% occurring only once. Sequenced material: PBMCs. These receptors all come from a male donor in good health and CMV-seronegative. The CDR3 runs from the conserved cysteine through the conserved F or W. A D gene is named only where the DNA matches it firmly. Size tells how often a clone was seen (once, few, many) or the class of an expanded clone, and some rows leave it out.

v_call	j_call	cdr3_length	d_call	clone_size	cdr3_nt	cdr3_aa
TRBV4-1	TRBJ1-5	13	-	-	TGCGCCAGCAGCCAGCACTCGAATCAGCCCCAGCATTTT	CASSQHSNQPQHF
TRBV5-8	TRBJ1-5	15	-	-	TGTGCCAGCAGTCCGGAGCTTGACAGAGATCAGCCCCAGCATTTT	CASSPELDRDQPQHF
TRBV7-8	TRBJ2-7	14	TRBD1	-	TGTGCCAGCAGGCAGACAGGGGGCTCATACGAGCAGTACTTC	CASRQTGGSYEQYF
TRBV28	TRBJ1-3	14	TRBD1	-	TGTGCCAGCAGAAACAGGGGGTCTGGAAACACCATATATTTT	CASRNRGSGNTIYF
TRBV28	TRBJ1-2	14	TRBD1	-	TGTGCCAGCAGTTCTACAGGGGGGTACTATGGCTACACCTTC	CASSSTGGYYGYTF
TRBV15	TRBJ1-2	14	-	few	TGTGCCACCAGCAGAGTCCAGGGAGGATATGGCTACACCTTC	CATSRVQGGYGYTF
TRBV19	TRBJ2-5	11	-	few	TGTGCCAGTAGTGCCCGGGAGACCCAGTACTTC	CASSARETQYF
TRBV27	TRBJ1-5	13	-	few	TGTGCCAGCAGTTTATCGCGTAATCAGCCCCAGCATTTT	CASSLSRNQPQHF
TRBV28	TRBJ1-5	16	-	-	TGTGCCAGCAGTCCGACCGGGACACGACGAAATCAGCCCCAGCATTTT	CASSPTGTRRNQPQHF
TRBV19	TRBJ1-2	17	TRBD1	-	TGTGCCAGTAGTGCTGACCTGGGACAGGGGCTTAACTATGGCTACACCTTC	CASSADLGQGLNYGYTF
TRBV6-5	TRBJ2-1	15	TRBD2	once	TGTGCCAGCAGCCGGGGACTAGCGGGAGTCAATGAGCAGTTCTTC	CASSRGLAGVNEQFF
TRBV6-1	TRBJ2-2	14	-	-	TGTGCCCATAAAAAGAGTCCGAACACCGGGGAGCTGTTTTTT	CAHKKSPNTGELFF
TRBV6-6	TRBJ1-1	16	TRBD1	-	TGTGCCAGCAGTTACCCCATGACAGGGGGAAACACTGAAGCTTTCTTT	CASSYPMTGGNTEAFF
TRBV28	TRBJ1-5	17	TRBD1	-	TGTGCCAGCAGTTTATACAGTTCCGGGACAGTCGATCAGCCCCAGCATTTT	CASSLYSSGTVDQPQHF
TRBV5-1	TRBJ1-1	13	-	-	TGCGCCAGCAGCTTTGCCGGGAACACCGAATCTTTCTTT	CASSFAGNTESFF
TRBV5-1	TRBJ2-5	12	TRBD1	-	TGCGCCAGCCGAGGGGGCAGGGAGACCCAGTACTTC	CASRGGRETQYF
TRBV11-1	TRBJ2-3	13	-	-	TGTGCCAGCAGCTTCAGGGAACTAGATACGCAGTATTTT	CASSFRELDTQYF
TRBV6-6	TRBJ1-5	14	-	-	TGTGCCAGCATCTACTACGGAGGCAATCAGCCCCAGCATTTT	CASIYYGGNQPQHF
TRBV6-5	TRBJ1-5	16	-	-	TGTGCCAGCAGTTACTCTTTTATGGTCGGAGATCAGCCCCAGCATTTT	CASSYSFMVGDQPQHF
TRBV18	TRBJ2-7	14	TRBD2	-	TGTGCCAGCTCACCCACTAGCGTTTACTACGAGCAGTACTTC	CASSPTSVYYEQYF
TRBV27	TRBJ1-3	15	TRBD1	-	TGTGCCAGCAGGGGCGGGACAGAGGCTGGAAACACCATATATTTT	CASRGGTEAGNTIYF
TRBV4-2	TRBJ1-5	13	-	-	TGTGCCAGCAGCCAAGACATCCATCAGCCCCAGCATTTT	CASSQDIHQPQHF
TRBV6-5	TRBJ2-3	14	TRBD2	-	TGTGCCAGCAGTCACGGGACTAAAACAGATACGCAGTATTTT	CASSHGTKTDTQYF
TRBV6-1	TRBJ2-1	13	-	-	TGTGCCACTGCGATACGCTCCTACAATGAGCAGTTCTTC	CATAIRSYNEQFF
TRBV11-2	TRBJ1-1	14	-	-	TGTGCCAGCAGCTTAGATCTGAGAAACACTGAAGCTTTCTTT	CASSLDLRNTEAFF